The TCR beta chain described here comes from a study of vaccination and CD4 T cells after COVID-19. Treatment described: approximately nine-day PBMC culture with coronavirus spike peptide pools or control peptides (ViraFEST assay). The Oncomine TCR Beta short-read assay generated sequence data from the DNA of cultured CD4+ T cells. Genomic DNA was extracted from cultured CD4+ T cells. TCRdb ran MiXCR on the PCR reads and lists one entry per CDR3 protein. Of about 23,000 distinct CDR3 sequences in the sample, 58% were seen once. Comment on this clonotype: The antigen is undetermined.

The receptor's source is a human donor who had recovered from COVID-19. The sample taken for sequencing was CD4+ T cells from blood, cultured in vitro.

The CDR3 nucleotides read TGTGCCAGCAGGGCCCCCGGCTGGGGCCAAGCTTCCAGCAATCAGCCCCAGCATTTT. It encodes CASRAPGWGQASSNQPQHF. V is TRBV2 and J is TRBJ1-5; TRBD1 might be the D (5 bases). The CDR3 runs to 19 residues. V lost 6 bases to trimming and J lost 1 base, with 25 bases between them. Germline CDR1 is SNHLY and CDR2 is FYNNEI.